Presented here are 13 T cell receptor beta chains from one specimen sequenced in a study of radiation and T cells in renal cell carcinoma. Time point in this sample: blood 2 weeks post-SBRT. Described treatment: 15 Gy SBRT to primary tumor, nephrectomy 4 weeks later. This table comes from immunoSEQ multiplex PCR, and its TCRdb copy is limited to in-frame clones, with some not included. The data show some 150,000 clones, around 90% seen once. The sequences come from blood, collected from a patient whose treatment included radiotherapy and nephrectomy. These receptors were obtained from a woman aged 45 to 65 with renal cell carcinoma.

This sequence joins TRBV15 and TRBJ2-7; D is perhaps TRBD2 (5 bases). Germline values: CDR1 LNHNV, CDR2 YYDKDF (reference sequence). This CDR3 has 14 amino acids. Trimming shortened V by 1 base and J by 0 bases, and 7 bases separated the two germline ends. In nucleotides, the CDR3 is TGTGCCACCAGCAGAGGACGGGACTCCTACGAGCAGTACTTC. It translates to CATSRGRDSYEQYF.

V and J are TRBV10-3 and TRBJ1-5; perhaps TRBD1 as D (5 bases). Trimming shortened V by 9 bases and J by 2 bases, and 14 bases separated the two germline ends. Germline V gives CDR1 ENHRY, CDR2 SYGVKD. This CDR3 region has 14 residues. The CDR3: CAISTGTGNQPQHF. For the CDR3, the DNA is TGTGCCATATCCACCGGGACGGGCAATCAGCCCCAGCATTTT.

This clone was found a few times. The chain employs TRBV7-2 and TRBJ1-2, with D unclear. Germline lookup yields CDR1 SGHTA and CDR2 FQGNSA. The CDR3 runs 14 residues. Trimming removed 1 base at V and 2 bases at J, with 8 bases between. CDR3 nucleotides: TGTGCCAGCAGCTTAGGTGGGCGGAACTATGGCTACACCTTC. It codes for CASSLGGRNYGYTF.

The chain uses TRBV15 and TRBJ1-4; tentatively, D is TRBD1 (6 bases). Germline V gene sequence: CDR1 LNHNV, CDR2 YYDKDF (reference sequence). Trimming removed 5 bases at V and 7 bases at J, with 17 bases between. This CDR3 has 15 residues. CDR3 nucleotides: TGTGCCACCAGCGGCCTCCAGGGGTTCGGTGAAAAACTGTTTTTT. Translating gives CATSGLQGFGEKLFF.

The V call is TRBV7-9, the J call TRBJ2-1, with 7 bases lining up with TRBD1. The V gene end was trimmed by 6 bases and the J gene end by 9 bases; junction bases not matched to a gene: 14. This CDR3 spans 15 amino acids. Germline V CDR1 and CDR2: SEHNR, FQNEAQ (reference sequence). The CDR3 sequence: CASRPGTALHVEQFF. The CDR3 bases are TGTGCCAGCAGACCCGGGACAGCTTTACATGTTGAGCAGTTCTTC.

J is TRBJ2-7 and V is TRBV6-5, with D perhaps matching TRBD2 (5 bases). Trimming stripped 0 bases from V and 1 base from J, with 7 bases between. The CDR3 spans 14 residues. The germline V gene encodes CDR1 MNHEY and CDR2 SVGAGI. The CDR3: CASSYSRGSYEQYF. The CDR3 DNA is TGTGCCAGCAGTTACTCTCGGGGTTCCTACGAGCAGTACTTC.

The V and J genes are TRBV7-9 and TRBJ2-1; TRBD2 matches at 9 bases. CDR1 SEHNR and CDR2 FQNEAQ come from the germline V gene (reference sequence). With V trimmed by 0 bases and J by 4 bases, 13 bases remained unmatched. The CDR3 has 19 amino acids. For the CDR3, the DNA is TGTGCCAGCAGCTTAGCAATCGGGGCTAGCGGGGTGTTTTACAATGAGCAGTTCTTC. Protein sequence: CASSLAIGASGVFYNEQFF.

V is TRBV5-4 and J is TRBJ1-6; 10 nucleotides line up with TRBD1. The J segment lost 10 bases and the V segment lost 4 bases, leaving 8 bases of the junction unmatched. The CDR3 is made up of 15 amino acids. CDR1 is SGHNT and CDR2 is YYREEE in the germline V gene (reference sequence). The CDR3 here is CASSQRQGAWSPLHF. The CDR3 region has the DNA TGTGCCAGCAGCCAGCGACAGGGGGCTTGGTCACCCCTCCACTTT.

The CDR3 DNA is TGTGCCAGCAGCTTAGACGGACAGGCCAACTATGGCTACACCTTC. Its protein product is CASSLDGQANYGYTF. The J gene is TRBJ1-2, the V gene TRBV7-9; the match to TRBD1 covers 7 bases. The V gene's germline CDR1 is SEHNR and CDR2 FQNEAQ (reference sequence). V was pared by 1 base and J by 2 bases, with 4 bases of the junction left unmatched. This CDR3 is 15 amino acids long.

V usage is TRBV10-2 and J usage is TRBJ2-6; D possibly uses TRBD1 or TRBD2 (6 bases each). In germline, CDR1 is WSHSY, CDR2 SAAADI. V lost 7 bases and J lost 1, with 23 bases in between. The CDR3 totals 19 residues. The DNA of the CDR3 is TGCGCCAGCACCGACCAATTTGGGGAAGGGGGGTCTGGGGCCAACGTCCTGACTTTC. Residues: CASTDQFGEGGSGANVLTF.

This chain joins TRBV7-8 and TRBJ2-1, with D possibly matching TRBD1 (6 bases). This CDR3 comprises 13 residues. V was clipped by 4 bases and J by 4 bases, with 8 bases between them. Per germline, CDR1 SGHVS and CDR2 FQNEAQ. CDR3 residues: CASSYTGYNEQFF. Written as DNA, the CDR3 is TGTGCCAGCAGCTATACAGGGTACAATGAGCAGTTCTTC.

The chain links TRBV2 to TRBJ1-2, with D unclear. The germline V and J ends were trimmed by 0 bases and 0 bases, with 11 bases remaining between them. Germline V gene sequence: CDR1 SNHLY, CDR2 FYNNEI. CDR3 length: 16 amino acids. This CDR3 is CASSEAHSSPNYGYTF. DNA for the CDR3: TGTGCCAGCAGTGAAGCGCACAGCAGCCCTAACTATGGCTACACCTTC.

The chain couples TRBV7-8 to TRBJ1-5, with D uncertain. Looked up from germline, CDR1 is SGHVS and CDR2 is FQNEAQ. The CDR3 has 15 amino acids. The V end lost 5 bases, the J end lost 1 base, and 12 bases lay between the germline ends. CDR3 coding DNA: TGTGCCAGCAGCCCGCTACGGGTCAGCAATCAGCCCCAGCATTTT. This gives the protein CASSPLRVSNQPQHF.